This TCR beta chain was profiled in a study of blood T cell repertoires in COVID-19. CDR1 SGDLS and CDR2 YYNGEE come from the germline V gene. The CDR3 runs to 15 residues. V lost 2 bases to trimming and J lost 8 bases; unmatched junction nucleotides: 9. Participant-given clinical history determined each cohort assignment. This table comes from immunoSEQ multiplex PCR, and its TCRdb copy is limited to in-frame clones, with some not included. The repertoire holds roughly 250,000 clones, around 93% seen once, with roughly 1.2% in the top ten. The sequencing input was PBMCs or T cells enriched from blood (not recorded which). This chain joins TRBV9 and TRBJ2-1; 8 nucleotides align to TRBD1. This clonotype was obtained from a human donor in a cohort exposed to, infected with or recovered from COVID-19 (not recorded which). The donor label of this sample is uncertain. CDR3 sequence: CASSVDPGGEDEQFF. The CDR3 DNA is TGTGCCAGCAGCGTTGATCCAGGGGGCGAGGATGAGCAGTTCTTC.